These 30 T cell receptor beta chains were all obtained from the same sample, sequenced in a study of blood T cell repertoires in COVID-19. Measured with immunoSEQ multiplex PCR; TCRdb has only the in-frame clones, and not every one. The sample gives roughly 110,000 clones, 90% of which show up once; 4.6% is in the top ten. The specimen was peripheral blood. These receptors all come from a woman between 45 and 65 years old with acute or convalescent COVID-19.

The chain links TRBV19 to TRBJ2-1; D not certain. Trimming stripped 0 bases from V and 2 bases from J, with 8 bases between. CDR1 is LNHDA and CDR2 is SQIVND in the germline V gene (reference sequence). The CDR3 contains 15 residues. For the CDR3, the DNA is TGTGCCAGTAGTATAGATCCTAGTCCCTACAATGAGCAGTTCTTC. Its translation is CASSIDPSPYNEQFF.

The chain couples TRBV11-1 to TRBJ1-4; perhaps TRBD1 as D (5 bases). V lost 3 bases, J lost 6 bases, and 8 bases lay in between. CDR3 size: 13 residues. CDR1 and CDR2 from the germline V gene are SGHAT and FQDESV (reference sequence). The CDR3 spells CASSFRGDEKLFF. The CDR3 DNA sequence: TGTGCCAGCAGCTTTCGGGGGGATGAAAAACTGTTTTTT.

The rearrangement links TRBV28 to TRBJ2-5; 9 nucleotides align to TRBD2. This CDR3 is 15 amino acids long. CDR1 and CDR2 from the germline V gene are MDHEN and SYDVKM. The trim removed 2 bases at V and 5 bases at J, leaving 6 bases unmatched. The CDR3, as DNA: TGTGCCAGCAGTTTAATAGCGGGAGAGGCGGAGACCCAGTACTTC. Protein: CASSLIAGEAETQYF.

The CDR3 loop reads CAWSVSWTGMDGYTF. The CDR3 coding sequence is TGTGCCTGGAGTGTAAGTTGGACAGGGATGGATGGCTACACCTTC. This chain joins TRBV30 and TRBJ1-2, with TRBD1 identical over 8 bases. Unmatched junction bases numbered 9, after V lost 0 bases and J lost 6 bases. The germline CDR1 and CDR2 sequences are GTSNPN and SVGIG (reference sequence). The CDR3 has 15 amino acids.

The J gene is TRBJ2-1, the V gene TRBV20-1, with 9 bases lining up with TRBD2. The germline CDR1 and CDR2 sequences are DFQATT and SNEGSKA (reference sequence). This CDR3 has 14 amino acids. V trimming: 3 bases; J trimming: 9 bases; junction bases outside the gene matches: 9. The CDR3 coding sequence is TGCAGTGCTAGTATGGCGGGAGGGAACGGTGAGCAGTTCTTC. It yields the protein CSASMAGGNGEQFF.

This sequence joins TRBV11-2 and TRBJ2-3, with D possibly TRBD2 on 7 matching bases. CDR1 and CDR2 (germline): SGHAT, FQNNGV. Trimming shortened V by 4 bases and J by 0 bases, and 20 bases separated the two germline ends. This CDR3 contains 18 residues. CDR3 DNA sequence: TGTGCCAGCAGCTACTCCAACAGGAGGGGGGGAAGCACAGATACGCAGTATTTT. Protein: CASSYSNRRGGSTDTQYF.

The chain joins TRBV19 to TRBJ1-2, with D hard to call. This CDR3 has 12 amino acids. The germline V gene encodes CDR1 LNHDA and CDR2 SQIVND (reference sequence). Trimming left V 5 bases short and J 7 bases short, with 11 bases between. CDR3 amino acids: CASSVGLAGYTF. DNA for the CDR3: TGTGCCAGTAGTGTAGGACTTGCTGGCTACACCTTC. Full variable domain (remainder filled in from reference TRBV19 and TRBJ1-2): DGGITQSPKYLFRKEGQNVTLSCEQNLNHDAMYWYRQDPGQGLRLIYYSQIVNDFQKGDIAEGYSVSREKKESFPLTVTSAQKNPTAFYLCASSVGLAGYTFGSGTRLTVV.

The J gene is TRBJ2-7, the V gene TRBV29-1; no clear D gene. V shed 1 base and J shed 3 bases, with 7 bases lying between them. CDR1 is SQVTM and CDR2 is ANQGSEA in the germline V gene. The CDR3 spans 12 residues. The CDR3, as DNA: TGCAGCGTTGAAGGCAGTCGCTACGAGCAGTACTTC. It encodes CSVEGSRYEQYF.

The rearrangement links TRBV2 to TRBJ1-1, with TRBD1 matching 9 bases. There are 15 residues in the CDR3. Germline V gene lookup returns CDR1 SNHLY and CDR2 FYNNEI. Unmatched junction bases numbered 14, after V lost 7 bases and J lost 8 bases. CDR3 protein: CASKRGTGTGIEAFF. As DNA, the CDR3 is TGTGCCAGCAAACGGGGGACCGGGACAGGGATAGAAGCTTTCTTT.

The rearrangement uses TRBV12-3 or TRBV12-4 and TRBJ1-1; tentative D call: TRBD1 (6 bases). The V end was cut by 4 bases, the J end by 8 bases, with 11 bases between. The CDR3 is 12 residues long. Written as DNA, the CDR3 is TGTGCCAGCAGTTGGGGCCAGGGGGAAGCTTTCTTT. Its protein is CASSWGQGEAFF.

The V and J genes are TRBV28 and TRBJ1-5; D is unclear. V was clipped by 8 bases and J by 7 bases, with 12 bases between them. Germline V gene sequence: CDR1 MDHEN, CDR2 SYDVKM. This CDR3 comprises 12 residues. This CDR3 reads CASRNAGQPQHF. As DNA, the CDR3 is TGTGCCAGCCGCAACGCGGGGCAGCCCCAGCATTTT.

The gene calls are TRBV29-1 and TRBJ1-5, with TRBD1 identical over 10 bases. V was pared by 4 bases and J by 6 bases, with 3 bases of the junction left unmatched. The germline CDR1 and CDR2 sequences are SQVTM and ANQGSEA. The CDR3 extends over 13 amino acids. The CDR3 nucleotides are TGCAGCGTTGCCAGGGACAGGGGTCAGCCCCAGCATTTT. Translation gives CSVARDRGQPQHF. Based on the CDR3 plus reference TRBV29-1 and TRBJ1-5, the full variable domain is SAVISQKPSRDICQRGTSLTIQCQVDSQVTMMFWYRQQPGQSLTLIATANQGSEATYESGFVIDKFPISRPNLTFSTLTVSNMSPEDSSIYLCSVARDRGQPQHFGDGTRLSIL.

This chain uses TRBV27 with TRBJ2-7; TRBD1 agrees at 9 bases. V dropped 1 base and J dropped 6; count of bases not matched to a gene: 7. In germline, CDR1 is MNHEY, CDR2 SMNVEV (reference sequence). The CDR3 has 15 residues. CDR3 nucleotides: TGTGCCAGCAGTTTATTCTTGGGACAGGGACTCGAGCAGTACTTC. This codes for CASSLFLGQGLEQYF.

This chain joins TRBV19 and TRBJ1-2, with 8 bases aligning to TRBD1. The CDR3 contains 14 residues. V shed 6 bases and J 0 bases; nucleotides not matched to a gene: 3. Per the germline V gene, CDR1 is LNHDA and CDR2 is SQIVND (reference sequence). As DNA, the CDR3 is TGTGCCAGTAGGGGACAGGCAGCTAACTATGGCTACACCTTC. Amino acids: CASRGQAANYGYTF.

The genes are TRBV7-9 and TRBJ2-7, with 7 bases aligning to TRBD1. The CDR3 is made up of 15 amino acids. The V and J ends lost 8 bases and 6 bases, in that order; junction bases with no gene match: 16. The germline CDR1 and CDR2 sequences are SEHNR and FQNEAQ (reference sequence). The CDR3 protein is CASGTLGQEWFEQYF. CDR3 nucleotides: TGTGCCAGCGGAACCCTTGGACAGGAGTGGTTCGAGCAGTACTTC.

This sequence joins TRBV27 and TRBJ1-4; weak D call: TRBD1 (5 bases). The CDR3 totals 15 residues. Between the trimmed V and J ends, which lost 1 base and 4 bases, there was a span of 10 bases. Germline loops: CDR1 MNHEY, CDR2 SMNVEV (reference sequence). The DNA of the CDR3 is TGTGCCAGCAGTTTATGGGGGGTGGGTAATGAAAAACTGTTTTTT. It specifies CASSLWGVGNEKLFF. The full variable domain, with the rest looked up from reference TRBV27 and TRBJ1-4, is EAQVTQNPRYLITVTGKKLTVTCSQNMNHEYMSWYRQDPGLGLRQIYYSMNVEVTDKGDVPEGYKVSRKEKRNFPLILESPSPNQTSLYFCASSLWGVGNEKLFFGSGTQLSVL.

The rearrangement joins TRBV24-1 to TRBJ1-5; D remains ambiguous. V gave up 2 bases and J gave up 2 bases, with 15 bases separating them. This CDR3 comprises 17 residues. The V gene's germline CDR1 is KGHDR and CDR2 SFDVKD. The CDR3 region is CATSDSKFSPRNQPQHF. Here the CDR3 DNA reads TGTGCCACCAGTGATTCCAAATTTAGCCCACGCAATCAGCCCCAGCATTTT.

The rearrangement links TRBV20-1 to TRBJ1-3; D gene uncertain. The CDR3 sequence is 11 residues long. Germline assignment: CDR1 DFQATT and CDR2 SNEGSKA (reference sequence). Between the trimmed V and J ends, which lost 5 bases and 8 bases, there was a span of 10 bases. CDR3 region: CSAPAGDTIYF. The CDR3, as DNA: TGCAGTGCTCCTGCCGGGGACACCATATATTTT.

This rearrangement joins TRBV28 to TRBJ1-3, with 8 bases lining up with TRBD1. The CDR3 has 15 residues. Germline V lookup: CDR1 MDHEN, CDR2 SYDVKM. J lost 4 bases, V lost 5 bases, and 7 bases had no gene match. CDR3 amino acids: CASSLTGVGGNTIYF. CDR3 DNA: TGTGCCAGCAGTCTGACAGGGGTGGGCGGAAACACCATATATTTT.

The chain is built from TRBV28 and TRBJ1-6, with 9 bases identical to TRBD1. The CDR3 spans 19 residues. J lost 7 bases, V lost 3 bases, and 16 bases had no gene match. Germline V gene lookup returns CDR1 MDHEN and CDR2 SYDVKM. CDR3: CASSFPLSGDRARNSPLHF. In nucleotides, the CDR3 is TGTGCCAGCAGTTTCCCGCTTTCGGGGGACAGGGCTAGGAATTCACCCCTCCACTTT.

The CDR3 spells CASSLERGSQETQYF. The CDR3 coding sequence is TGCGCCAGCAGCTTGGAGCGGGGCTCTCAAGAGACCCAGTACTTC. The chain combines TRBV5-1 with TRBJ2-5; 7 nucleotides line up with TRBD2. The germline V gene encodes CDR1 SGHRS and CDR2 YFSETQ. J was trimmed by 2 bases and V by 0 bases; bases with no gene match: 4. This CDR3 comprises 15 residues.

The chain joins TRBV28 to TRBJ2-7; 7 bases fit TRBD1. The CDR3 spans 13 residues. Unmatched junction bases numbered 4, after V lost 6 bases and J lost 2 bases. The germline gives CDR1 MDHEN, CDR2 SYDVKM. As DNA, the CDR3 is TGTGCCAGCAGCCTGGGACAGACCTACGAGCAGTACTTC. Its protein is CASSLGQTYEQYF. The full variable domain, in which reference TRBV28 and TRBJ2-7 provide the parts outside the CDR3, is DVKVTQSSRYLVKRTGEKVFLECVQDMDHENMFWYRQDPGLGLRLIYFSYDVKMKEKGDIPEGYSVSREKKERFSLILESASTNQTSMYLCASSLGQTYEQYFGPGTRLTVT.

V is TRBV2 and J is TRBJ1-1; D unclear. This CDR3 has 12 amino acids. Germline-derived CDR1 and CDR2 are SNHLY and FYNNEI. CDR3 in DNA: TGTGCTGGCACCGGGGAGGGCACTGAAGCTTTCTTT. Translated: CAGTGEGTEAFF.

This clone is a singleton in its sample. V is TRBV7-9 and J is TRBJ1-2; 8 positions match TRBD1. The CDR3 is 14 amino acids. The J segment lost 6 bases and the V segment lost 4 bases, leaving 7 bases of the junction unmatched. CDR1 and CDR2 from the germline V gene are SEHNR and FQNEAQ (reference sequence). CDR3 coding DNA: TGTGCCAGCAGCTCCTCGGACAGGGACCATGGCTACACCTTC. It encodes CASSSSDRDHGYTF.

J is TRBJ2-1 and V is TRBV27; perhaps TRBD2 as D (5 bases). The CDR3 consists of 15 residues. V was trimmed by 5 bases and J by 7 bases, leaving 18 bases between them. Germline CDR1 MNHEY, CDR2 SMNVEV (reference sequence). CDR3 bases: TGTGCCAGCAGTCCGGCGGCAGGAGGTCTGAATGAGCAGTTCTTC. Protein sequence: CASSPAAGGLNEQFF.

This chain's CDR3 is CASSPRDSRNTEAFF. The CDR3 DNA follows: TGTGCCAGCAGCCCCCGGGACAGCCGAAACACTGAAGCTTTCTTT. The chain carries TRBV7-9 and TRBJ1-1; TRBD1 matches 7 bases. Germline CDR1 reads SEHNR; CDR2 reads FQNEAQ (reference sequence). This CDR3 spans 15 amino acids. J lost 2 bases, V lost 5 bases, and 8 bases had no gene match.

V is TRBV5-5 and J is TRBJ2-5; TRBD2 agrees at 16 bases. V was pared by 4 bases and J by 4 bases, with 7 bases of the junction left unmatched. The germline gives CDR1 SGHKS, CDR2 YYEKEE (reference sequence). This CDR3 is 17 amino acids long. Here the CDR3 reads CASSPGLAGGPVETQYF. The CDR3 nucleotides are TGTGCCAGCAGCCCGGGACTAGCGGGGGGGCCCGTAGAGACCCAGTACTTC.

The chain carries TRBV5-5 and TRBJ1-2; D is unresolved. The ends were cut back, 4 bases at V and 2 bases at J, with 9 bases in the middle. CDR1 and CDR2 from the germline V gene are SGHKS and YYEKEE (reference sequence). This CDR3 is built from 13 residues. CDR3 region: CASSETGNYGYTF. The CDR3 DNA sequence: TGTGCCAGCAGCGAAACGGGGAACTATGGCTACACCTTC.

The V gene is TRBV25-1, the J gene TRBJ1-5; D call uncertain. CDR1 and CDR2 (germline): MGHDK, SYGVNS. V lost 4 bases to trimming and J lost 3 bases, with 10 bases between them. The CDR3 totals 14 residues. The chain's CDR3 is CASSVRNFNQPQHF. CDR3 coding DNA: TGTGCCAGCAGTGTAAGAAACTTCAATCAGCCCCAGCATTTT. Together with reference TRBV25-1 and TRBJ1-5, the CDR3 gives the full variable domain: EADIYQTPRYLVIGTGKKITLECSQTMGHDKMYWYQQDPGMELHLIHYSYGVNSTEKGDLSSESTVSRIRTEHFPLTLESARPSHTSQYLCASSVRNFNQPQHFGDGTRLSIL.

V is TRBV5-6 and J is TRBJ2-7, with D possibly TRBD1 on 6 matching bases. Germline V lookup: CDR1 SGHDT, CDR2 YYEEEE. The ends were cut back, 3 bases at V and 2 bases at J, with 15 bases in the middle. CDR3 length equals 15 residues. Written as DNA, the CDR3 is TGTGCCAGCAGCTGGGGGACACGAGGGGCCTACGAGCAGTACTTC. Translation gives CASSWGTRGAYEQYF.